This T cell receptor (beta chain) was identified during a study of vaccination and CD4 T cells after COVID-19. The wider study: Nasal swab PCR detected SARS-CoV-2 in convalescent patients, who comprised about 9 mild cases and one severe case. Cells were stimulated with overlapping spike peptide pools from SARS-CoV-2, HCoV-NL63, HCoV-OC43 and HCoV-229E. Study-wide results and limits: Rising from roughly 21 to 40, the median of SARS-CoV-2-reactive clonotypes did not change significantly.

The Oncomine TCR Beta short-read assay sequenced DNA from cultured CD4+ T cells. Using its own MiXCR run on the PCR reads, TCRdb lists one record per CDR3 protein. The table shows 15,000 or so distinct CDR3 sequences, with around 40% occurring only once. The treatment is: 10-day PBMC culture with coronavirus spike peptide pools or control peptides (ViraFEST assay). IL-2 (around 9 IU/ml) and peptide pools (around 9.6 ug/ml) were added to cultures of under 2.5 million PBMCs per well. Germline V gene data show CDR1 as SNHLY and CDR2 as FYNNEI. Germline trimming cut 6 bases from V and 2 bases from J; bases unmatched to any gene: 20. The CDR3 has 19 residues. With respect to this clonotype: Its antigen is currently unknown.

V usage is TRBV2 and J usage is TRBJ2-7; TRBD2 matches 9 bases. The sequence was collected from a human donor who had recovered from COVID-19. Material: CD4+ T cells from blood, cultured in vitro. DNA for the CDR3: TGTGCCAGCAGACCTAGACTAGCGGTGCTAACCAGTCCTACCTACGAGCAGTACTTC. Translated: CASRPRLAVLTSPTYEQYF.